This paragraph covers one T cell receptor (beta chain) sequence. What it binds is not known. This record belongs to a study of cytomegalovirus exposure and HLA in healthy donors. Study at large: Roughly 80 million unique TCRs from HLA-typed donors made up an early data release. The study, taken as a whole, reports: With DRB1 most and HLA-C fewest, TCR association rates differed between HLA loci in a later analysis. Indistinguishable V segments, including TRBV6-2 and TRBV6-3, were excluded.

There are 17 residues in the CDR3. The trim removed 3 bases at V and 2 bases at J, leaving 4 bases unmatched. Per the germline V gene, CDR1 is SGHTA and CDR2 is FQGNSA. Primers for the PCR totalled 60 Vbeta and 13 Jbeta. The method was immunoSEQ multiplex PCR; TCRdb's version includes in-frame clones alone and lacks a portion of them. The sample lists under 200,000 clones, approximately 79% occurring once. The sequence derives from a human donor in good health. Source material: PBMCs. The V gene is TRBV7-2, the J gene TRBJ2-6, with 10 positions matching TRBD1. CDR3 sequence reads: CASSFSTGGAGANVLTF. In nucleotides, the CDR3 is TGTGCCAGCAGCTTTTCGACAGGGGGCGCTGGGGCCAACGTCCTGACTTTC.